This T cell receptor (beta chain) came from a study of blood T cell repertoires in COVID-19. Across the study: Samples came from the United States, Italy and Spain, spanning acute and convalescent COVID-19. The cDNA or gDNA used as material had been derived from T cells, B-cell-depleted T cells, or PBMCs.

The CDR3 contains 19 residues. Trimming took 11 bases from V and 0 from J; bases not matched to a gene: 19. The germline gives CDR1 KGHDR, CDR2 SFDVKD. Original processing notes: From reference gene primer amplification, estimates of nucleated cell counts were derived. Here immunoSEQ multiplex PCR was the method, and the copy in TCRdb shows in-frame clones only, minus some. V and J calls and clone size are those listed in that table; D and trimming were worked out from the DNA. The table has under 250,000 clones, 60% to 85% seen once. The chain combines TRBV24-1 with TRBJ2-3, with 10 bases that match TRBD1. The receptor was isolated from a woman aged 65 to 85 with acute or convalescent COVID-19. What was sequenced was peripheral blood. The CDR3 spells CAISNAGTGAIPSTDTQYF. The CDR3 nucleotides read TGTGCCATCTCCAACGCCGGGACAGGGGCAATCCCTAGCACAGATACGCAGTATTTT.